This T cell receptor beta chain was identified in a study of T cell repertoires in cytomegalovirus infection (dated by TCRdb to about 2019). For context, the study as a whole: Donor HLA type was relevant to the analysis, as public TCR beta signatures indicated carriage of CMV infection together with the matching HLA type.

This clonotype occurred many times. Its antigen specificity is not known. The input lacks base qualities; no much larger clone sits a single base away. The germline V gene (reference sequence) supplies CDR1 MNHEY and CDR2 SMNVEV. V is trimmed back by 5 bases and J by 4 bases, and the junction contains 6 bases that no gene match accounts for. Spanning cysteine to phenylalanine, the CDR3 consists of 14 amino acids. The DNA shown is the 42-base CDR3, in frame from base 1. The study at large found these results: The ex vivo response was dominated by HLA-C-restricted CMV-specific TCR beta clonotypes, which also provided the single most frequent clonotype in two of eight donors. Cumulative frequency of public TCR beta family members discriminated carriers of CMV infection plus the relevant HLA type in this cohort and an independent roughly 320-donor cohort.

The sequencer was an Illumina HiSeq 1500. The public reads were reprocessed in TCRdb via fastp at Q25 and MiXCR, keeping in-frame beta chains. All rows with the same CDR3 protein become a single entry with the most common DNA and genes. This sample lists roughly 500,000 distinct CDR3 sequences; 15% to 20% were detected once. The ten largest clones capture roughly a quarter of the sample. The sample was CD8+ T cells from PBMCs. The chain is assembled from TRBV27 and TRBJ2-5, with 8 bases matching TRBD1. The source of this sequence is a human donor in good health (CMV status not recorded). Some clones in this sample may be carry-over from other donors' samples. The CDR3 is CASSPRTGRETQYF. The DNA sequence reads TGTGCCAGCAGTCCCAGGACAGGGCGAGAGACCCAGTACTTC.